Following are 8 T cell receptor beta chains from one sample sequenced in a study (dated 2022 in TCRdb). The method was the immunoSEQ multiplex PCR assay. The table was pulled from immuneACCESS by TCRdb, which kept in-frame rearrangements only. Such tables lose some clones; where checked, under half of the loss comes from unresolved V genes, and the rest has no known cause. This sample is represented by about 50,000 clones; 85% to 95% of them were singletons. Jointly, the top ten make up about 11% of the sample. The sample was PBMCs. The receptors stem from a man aged 40-50 years with rheumatoid arthritis.

V and J are TRBV27 and TRBJ1-5; the D gene is possibly TRBD1 (5 bases). The CDR3 loop spans 16 amino acids. CDR1 MNHEY and CDR2 SMNVEV come from the germline V gene (reference sequence). Trimming shortened V by 7 bases and J by 3 bases, and 19 bases separated the two germline ends. The CDR3 sequence is CASKGIIGTPNQPQHF. For the CDR3, the DNA is TGTGCCAGCAAAGGTATTATCGGGACCCCCAATCAGCCCCAGCATTTT.

The chain has TRBV4-3 and TRBJ2-3, with 12 bases aligning to TRBD2. This CDR3 is built from 16 residues. Germline CDR1 LGHNA, CDR2 YSLEER. V gave up 6 bases and J gave up 2 bases; unmatched junction bases: 6. The CDR3 DNA is TGCGCCAGCAGTTTCGGACTAGCGGGAAACACAGATACGCAGTATTTT. Its protein is CASSFGLAGNTDTQYF.

This chain links TRBV7-2 with TRBJ2-3; 12 bases agree with TRBD2. The CDR3 is 16 amino acids. Trimming cost V 3 bases and J 2 bases; bases outside gene matches: 3. Germline CDR1 SGHTA, CDR2 FQGNSA. This CDR3 is CASSFTSGGNTDTQYF. In DNA, the CDR3 is TGTGCCAGCAGCTTCACTAGCGGGGGGAACACAGATACGCAGTATTTT.

This clone was recorded a few times. This chain links TRBV6-6 with TRBJ1-6; 7 nucleotides match TRBD1. V lost 4 bases to trimming and J lost 9 bases; unmatched junction nucleotides: 9. Germline V gene data show CDR1 as MNHNY and CDR2 as SVGAGI (reference sequence). The CDR3 is 15 residues long. As DNA, the CDR3 is TGTGCCAGCAGTTCCGACAGGGTTGAAATTTCACCCCTCCACTTT. Its translation: CASSSDRVEISPLHF.

The chain recombines TRBV6-2 or TRBV6-3 with TRBJ2-1; TRBD2 is a possible D gene (5 bases). Trimming took 2 bases from V and 8 from J, leaving 13 bases between them. The germline V gene encodes CDR1 MNHEY and CDR2 SVGEGT. The CDR3 is 14 residues long. The CDR3 nucleotides are TGTGCCAGCAGTTACCTGCTAGCTCTCGATGAGCAGTTCTTC. Translating it yields CASSYLLALDEQFF.

The chain couples TRBV5-1 to TRBJ2-2, with 8 bases matching TRBD1. Trimming took 2 bases from V and 6 from J; bases not matched to a gene: 6. Per germline, CDR1 SGHRS and CDR2 YFSETQ. The CDR3 consists of 15 residues. CDR3: CASSLGQGYPGELFF. CDR3 nucleotides: TGCGCCAGCAGCTTAGGACAGGGTTACCCCGGGGAGCTGTTTTTT.

The chain employs TRBV7-9 and TRBJ2-5, with 7 bases matching TRBD1. The CDR3 totals 14 residues. V lost 4 bases and J lost 0; bases outside the gene matches: 2. Germline assignment: CDR1 SEHNR and CDR2 FQNEAQ (reference sequence). CDR3 nucleotide sequence: TGTGCCAGCAGCTCGGACAGGAACCAAGAGACCCAGTACTTC. It codes for CASSSDRNQETQYF.

The V and J genes are TRBV6-2 or TRBV6-3 and TRBJ1-3; D ambiguous. V lost 2 bases and J lost 0, with 2 bases in between. The CDR3 sequence is 13 residues long. From germline, CDR1 is MNHEY and CDR2 SVGEGT. The CDR3 sequence is CASSYRSGNTIYF. The CDR3 bases are TGTGCCAGCAGTTACCGCTCTGGAAACACCATATATTTT.